Below, one T cell receptor beta chain is given with its context. This entry belongs to a study of OX40 agonist ivuxolimab in advanced cancers. For the study at large: Patients were given ivuxolimab, an antibody that agonizes OX40 (CD134). Patients were dosed intravenously with ivuxolimab at 0.01 to 10 mg/kg every 2 weeks. Males comprised 82.7% of the group, whose mean age was approximately 60 years (range about 20 to 79). Prior anti-PD-1, anti-PD-L1 or anti-CTLA-4 therapy did not bar entry, and approximately 40% had some.

The table came from immunoSEQ multiplex PCR; TCRdb's copy has only in-frame clones and leaves some out. The table lists 45,000 to 60,000 clones, roughly 87% of them singletons. With 3 bases removed from V and 7 bases from J, the gap between germline ends came to 4 bases. Germline lookup yields CDR1 MNHEY and CDR2 SMNVEV (reference sequence). The CDR3 consists of 11 residues. The chain has TRBV27 and TRBJ2-1; D ambiguous. This TCR derives from an adult with an advanced solid tumor such as melanoma, head and neck, liver or kidney cancer. This specimen consisted of CD4+ or CD8+ T cells sorted from blood, obtained in a trial of the OX40 agonist ivuxolimab. CDR3 DNA: TGTGCCAGCAGTTTGGCAAATGAGCAGTTCTTC. Amino acids: CASSLANEQFF.